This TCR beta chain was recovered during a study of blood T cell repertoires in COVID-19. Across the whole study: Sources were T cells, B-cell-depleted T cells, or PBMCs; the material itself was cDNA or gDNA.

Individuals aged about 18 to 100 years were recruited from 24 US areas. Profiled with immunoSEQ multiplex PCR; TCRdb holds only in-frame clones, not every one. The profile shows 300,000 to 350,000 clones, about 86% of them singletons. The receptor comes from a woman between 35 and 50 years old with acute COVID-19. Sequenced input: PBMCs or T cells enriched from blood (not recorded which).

The chain's CDR3 is CASSPPPSNYGYTF. The CDR3 nucleotides read TGTGCCAGCTCACCACCGCCCAGTAACTATGGCTACACCTTC. This chain joins TRBV18 and TRBJ1-2; D call uncertain. This CDR3 spans 14 amino acids. Trimming removed 0 bases at V and 1 base at J, with 6 bases between. CDR1 is KGHSH, CDR2 LQKENI, per germline. Together with reference TRBV18 and TRBJ1-2, the CDR3 gives the full variable domain: NAGVMQNPRHLVRRRGQEARLRCSPMKGHSHVYWYRQLPEEGLKFMVYLQKENIIDESGMPKERFSAEFPKEGPSILRIQQVVRGDSAAYFCASSPPPSNYGYTFGSGTRLTVV.